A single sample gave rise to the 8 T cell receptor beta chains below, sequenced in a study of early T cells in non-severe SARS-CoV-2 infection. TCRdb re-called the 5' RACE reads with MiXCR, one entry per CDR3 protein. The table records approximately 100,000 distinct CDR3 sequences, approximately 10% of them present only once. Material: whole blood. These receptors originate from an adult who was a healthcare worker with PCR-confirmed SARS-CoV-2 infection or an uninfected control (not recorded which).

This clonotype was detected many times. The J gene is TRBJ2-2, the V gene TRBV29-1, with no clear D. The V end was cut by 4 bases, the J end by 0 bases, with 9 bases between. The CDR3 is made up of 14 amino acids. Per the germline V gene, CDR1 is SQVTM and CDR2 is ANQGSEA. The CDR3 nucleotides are TGCAGCGTTGTCCGGGCCTCGAACACCGGGGAGCTGTTTTTT. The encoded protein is CSVVRASNTGELFF.

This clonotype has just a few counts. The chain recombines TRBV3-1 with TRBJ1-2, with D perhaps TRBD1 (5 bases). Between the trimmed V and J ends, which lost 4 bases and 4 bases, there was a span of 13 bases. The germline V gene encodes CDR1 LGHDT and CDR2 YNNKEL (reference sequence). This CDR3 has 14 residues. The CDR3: CASSRRDGGYGYTF. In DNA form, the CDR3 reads TGTGCCAGCAGCCGCCGGGACGGGGGCTATGGCTACACCTTC.

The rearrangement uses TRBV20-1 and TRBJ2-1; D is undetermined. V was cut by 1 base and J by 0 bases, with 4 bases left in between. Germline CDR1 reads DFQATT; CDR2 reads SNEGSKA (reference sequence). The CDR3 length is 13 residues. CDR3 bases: TGCAGTGCTAGAGGCGCCTCCTACAATGAGCAGTTCTTC. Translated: CSARGASYNEQFF.

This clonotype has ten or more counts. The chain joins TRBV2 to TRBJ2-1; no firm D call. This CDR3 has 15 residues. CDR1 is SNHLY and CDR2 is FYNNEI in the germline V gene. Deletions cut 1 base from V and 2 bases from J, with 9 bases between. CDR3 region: CASSEEAAAYNEQFF. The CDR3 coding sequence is TGTGCCAGCAGTGAAGAGGCAGCAGCCTACAATGAGCAGTTCTTC.

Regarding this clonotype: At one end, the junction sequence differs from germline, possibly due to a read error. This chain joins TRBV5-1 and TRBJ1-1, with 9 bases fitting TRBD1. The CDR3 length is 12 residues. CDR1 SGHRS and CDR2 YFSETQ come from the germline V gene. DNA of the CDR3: TGCGCCAGCAGCTTGCGGACAGGGGAGATGGTCTTT. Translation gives CASSLRTGEMVF.

The CDR3 DNA follows: TGTGCCAGCAGCTTAGAAGGGACAGGGGCTACCGGGGAGCTGTTTTTT. Encoded protein: CASSLEGTGATGELFF. The chain has TRBV13 and TRBJ2-2; 10 nucleotides match TRBD1. Looked up from germline, CDR1 is PRHDT and CDR2 is FYEKMQ (reference sequence). V lost 1 base, J lost 5 bases, and 4 bases stayed unmatched. CDR3 length equals 16 residues.

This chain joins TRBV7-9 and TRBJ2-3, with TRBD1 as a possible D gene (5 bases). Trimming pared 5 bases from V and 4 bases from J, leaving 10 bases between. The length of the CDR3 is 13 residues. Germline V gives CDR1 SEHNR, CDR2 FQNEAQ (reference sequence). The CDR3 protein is CASSVWGADTQYF. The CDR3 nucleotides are TGTGCCAGCAGCGTTTGGGGCGCAGATACGCAGTATTTT.

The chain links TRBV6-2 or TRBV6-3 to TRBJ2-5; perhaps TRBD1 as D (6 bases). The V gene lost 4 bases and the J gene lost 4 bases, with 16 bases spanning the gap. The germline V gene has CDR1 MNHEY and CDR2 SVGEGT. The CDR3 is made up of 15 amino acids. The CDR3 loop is CASSSSPGRGETQYF. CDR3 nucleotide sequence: TGTGCCAGCAGTTCCTCCCCAGGCAGGGGAGAGACCCAGTACTTC.